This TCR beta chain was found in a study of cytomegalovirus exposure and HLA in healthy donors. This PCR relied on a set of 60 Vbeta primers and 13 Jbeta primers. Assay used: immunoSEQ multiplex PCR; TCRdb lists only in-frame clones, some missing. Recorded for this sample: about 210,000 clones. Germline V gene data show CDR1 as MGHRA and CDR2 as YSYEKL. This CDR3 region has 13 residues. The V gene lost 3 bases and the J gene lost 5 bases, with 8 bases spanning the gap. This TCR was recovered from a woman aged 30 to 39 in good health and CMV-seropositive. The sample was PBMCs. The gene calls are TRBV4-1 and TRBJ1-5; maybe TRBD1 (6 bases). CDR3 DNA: TGCGCCAGCAGCCAGAACAGGGATCAGCCCCAGCATTTT. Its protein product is CASSQNRDQPQHF.